This TCR beta chain is from a study of early T cells in non-severe SARS-CoV-2 infection. Across the study: Sequencing was performed on bulk RNA from unsorted whole blood, leaving chains unpaired.

The J segment lost 1 base and the V segment lost 0 bases, leaving 12 bases of the junction unmatched. The germline CDR1 and CDR2 sequences are SGHRS and YFSETQ. The CDR3 has 18 amino acids. Study results and caveats: Anti-spike CD8 specificities were favored by VDJdb matching, whose results missed private and CD4 specificities.

There are many counts of this clonotype. Its antigen is as yet unknown. The TCR library protocol attached unique molecular identifiers to the individual cDNA molecules. TCRdb fed the 5' RACE reads into MiXCR, producing one record per CDR3 protein. In the table there are under 85,000 distinct CDR3 sequences, roughly 13% of which are singletons. The receptor comes from an adult who was a healthcare worker with PCR-confirmed SARS-CoV-2 infection or an uninfected control (not recorded which). The chain combines TRBV5-1 with TRBJ1-2, with TRBD1 identical over 7 bases. Sequencing was done on a sample of whole blood. The DNA of the CDR3 is TGCGCCAGCAGCTTGGACGCCAGACAGGGTATATTTAACTATGGCTACACCTTC. This encodes CASSLDARQGIFNYGYTF.